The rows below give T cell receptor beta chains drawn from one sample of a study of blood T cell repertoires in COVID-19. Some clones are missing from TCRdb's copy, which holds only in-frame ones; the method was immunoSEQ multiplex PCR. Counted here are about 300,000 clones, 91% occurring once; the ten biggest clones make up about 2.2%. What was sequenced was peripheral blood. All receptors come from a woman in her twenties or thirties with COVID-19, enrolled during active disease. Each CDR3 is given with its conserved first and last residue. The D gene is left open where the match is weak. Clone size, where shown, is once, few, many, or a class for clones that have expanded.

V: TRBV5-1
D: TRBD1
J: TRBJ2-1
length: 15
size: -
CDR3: CASSSGQGAYNEQFF

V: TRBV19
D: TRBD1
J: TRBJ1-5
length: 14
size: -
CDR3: CASSIWTGDQPQHF

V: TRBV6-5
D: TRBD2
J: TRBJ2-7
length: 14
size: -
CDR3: CASSLAGGAYEQYF

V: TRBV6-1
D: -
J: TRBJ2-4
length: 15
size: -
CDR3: CASSESLAAKNIQYF

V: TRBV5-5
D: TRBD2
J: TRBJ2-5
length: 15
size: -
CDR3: CASSLRPAGEETQYF

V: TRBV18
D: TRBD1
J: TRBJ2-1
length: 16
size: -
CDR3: CASSPSRDRGNNEQFF

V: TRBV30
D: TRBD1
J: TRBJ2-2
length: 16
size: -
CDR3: CAWSRGDRGLSGELFF

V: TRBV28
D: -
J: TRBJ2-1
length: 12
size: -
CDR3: CASSLSRNEQFF

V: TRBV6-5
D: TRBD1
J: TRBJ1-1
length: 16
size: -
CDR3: CASSYAGTGDNTEAFF

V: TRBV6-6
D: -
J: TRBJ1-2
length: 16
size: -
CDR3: CASTLGGSTVNYGYTF

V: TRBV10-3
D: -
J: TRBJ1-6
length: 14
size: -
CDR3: CAISEASGGSPLHF

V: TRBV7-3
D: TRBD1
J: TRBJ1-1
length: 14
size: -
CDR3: CASSSGQGRAEAFF

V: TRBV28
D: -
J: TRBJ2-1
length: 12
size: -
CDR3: CASNGAYNEQFF

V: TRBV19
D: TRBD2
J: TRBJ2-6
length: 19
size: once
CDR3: CASNRPYGTSGSGANVLTF

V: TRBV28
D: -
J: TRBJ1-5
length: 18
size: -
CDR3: CASSTVGPGQGINQPQHF

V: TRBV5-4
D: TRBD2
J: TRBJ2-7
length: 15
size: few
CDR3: CASSLATSGSPEQYF

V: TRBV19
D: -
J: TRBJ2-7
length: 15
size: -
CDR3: CASSARSESSYEQYF

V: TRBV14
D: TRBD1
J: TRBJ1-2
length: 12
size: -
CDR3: CASSQTGYGYTF

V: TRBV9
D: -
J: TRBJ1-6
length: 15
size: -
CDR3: CASSPQGGDNSPLHF

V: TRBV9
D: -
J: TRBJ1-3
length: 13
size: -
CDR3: CASTPSSGNTIYF

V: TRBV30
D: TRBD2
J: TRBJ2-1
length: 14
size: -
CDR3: CAWHGTSIHNEQFF

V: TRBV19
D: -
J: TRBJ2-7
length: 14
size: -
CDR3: CASSIGTTSYEQYF

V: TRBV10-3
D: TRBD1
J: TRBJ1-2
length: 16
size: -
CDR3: CAISVSGTGKNYGYTF

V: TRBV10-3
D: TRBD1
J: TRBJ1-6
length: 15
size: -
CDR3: CAISLGTGLNSPLHF

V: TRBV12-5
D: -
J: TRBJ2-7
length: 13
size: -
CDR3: CASGTDGAYEQYF

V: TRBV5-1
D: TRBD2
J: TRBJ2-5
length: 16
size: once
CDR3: CASTDGPSGRQETQYF

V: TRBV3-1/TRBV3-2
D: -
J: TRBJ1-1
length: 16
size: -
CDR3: CASSQEAEAVNTEAFF

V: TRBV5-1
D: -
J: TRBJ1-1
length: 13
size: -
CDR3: CASSFAGSPEAFF

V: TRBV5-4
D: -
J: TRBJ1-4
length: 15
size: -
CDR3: CASSTQTGPNEKLFF

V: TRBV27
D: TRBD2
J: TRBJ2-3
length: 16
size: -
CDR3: CASSLTAGGGTDTQYF

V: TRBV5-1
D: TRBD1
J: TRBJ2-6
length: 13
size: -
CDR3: CATGTAGANVLTF

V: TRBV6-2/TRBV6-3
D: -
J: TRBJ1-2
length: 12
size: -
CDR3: CASSYSGLGYTF

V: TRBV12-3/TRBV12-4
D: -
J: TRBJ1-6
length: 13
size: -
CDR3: CASSAQGEAPLHF

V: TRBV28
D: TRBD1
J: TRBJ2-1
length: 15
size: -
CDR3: CASSSAGQGNNEQFF

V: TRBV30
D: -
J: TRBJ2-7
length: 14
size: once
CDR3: CAWSPRAGRKKQYF

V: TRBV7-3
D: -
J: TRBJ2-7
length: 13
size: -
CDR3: CASSLSTEYEQYF

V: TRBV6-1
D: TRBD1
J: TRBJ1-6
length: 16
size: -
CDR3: CASSESAGQVYSPLHF

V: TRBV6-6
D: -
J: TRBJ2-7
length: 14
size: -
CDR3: CASSRSQDSKEQYF

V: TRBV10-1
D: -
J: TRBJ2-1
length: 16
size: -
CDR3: CASSEVLGEVYNEQFF

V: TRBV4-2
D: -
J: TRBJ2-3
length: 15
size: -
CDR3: CASSQGGGNTDTQYF

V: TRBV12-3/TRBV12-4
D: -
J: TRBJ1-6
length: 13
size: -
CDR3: CASSTLGLTPLHF

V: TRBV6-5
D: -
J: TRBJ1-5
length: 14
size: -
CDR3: CASTNWDGGSAQHF

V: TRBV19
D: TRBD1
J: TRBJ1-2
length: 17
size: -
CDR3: CASSSTTGGRFDYGYTF

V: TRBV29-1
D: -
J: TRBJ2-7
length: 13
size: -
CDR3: CSVDGGMGYEQYF

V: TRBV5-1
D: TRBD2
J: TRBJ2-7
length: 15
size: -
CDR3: CASSWGVAGEGEQYF

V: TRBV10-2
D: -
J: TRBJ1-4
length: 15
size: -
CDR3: CASSESGTSNEKLFF

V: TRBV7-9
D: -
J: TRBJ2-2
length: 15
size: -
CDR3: CASSAPGVGTGELFF

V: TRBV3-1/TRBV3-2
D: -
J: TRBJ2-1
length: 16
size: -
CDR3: CASSQEVGSRATEQFF

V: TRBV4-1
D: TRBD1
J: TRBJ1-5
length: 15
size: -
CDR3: CASSQGTGTNQPQHF

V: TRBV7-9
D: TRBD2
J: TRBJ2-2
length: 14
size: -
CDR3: CASRQRDYTGELFF

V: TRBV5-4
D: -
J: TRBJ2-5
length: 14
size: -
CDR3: CASSLGRTQETQYF

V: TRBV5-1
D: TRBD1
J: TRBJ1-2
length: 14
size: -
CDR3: CASSLETGVGGYTF

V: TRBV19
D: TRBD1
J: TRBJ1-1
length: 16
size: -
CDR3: CASSKTRDRGLVEAFF

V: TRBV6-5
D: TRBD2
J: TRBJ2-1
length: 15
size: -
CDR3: CASTQGLAGLNEQFF

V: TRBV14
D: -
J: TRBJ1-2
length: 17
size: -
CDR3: CASSQVSAGRYSYGYTF

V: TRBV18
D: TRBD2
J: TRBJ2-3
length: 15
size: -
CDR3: CASSRGTSGTDTQYF

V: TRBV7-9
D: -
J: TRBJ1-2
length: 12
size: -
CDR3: CASSLDIYGYTF